One T cell receptor (beta chain) is described in this entry. Its antigen is currently unknown. The sample is drawn from a study of CD8+ T cells in alopecia areata. Study-wide results and limits: With one nonresponder, baseline CD8+ expansion's link to response remains uncertain. Tofacitinib significantly decreased scalp clonality and expanded CD8+ clones among top 100. Especially in alopecia totalis/universalis, lesional scalp showed greater clonality than normal scalp did. Scalp and blood samples kept many expanded lesional clones throughout tofacitinib.

The germline V and J ends were trimmed by 8 bases and 7 bases, with 9 bases remaining between them. The germline gives CDR1 MNHEY, CDR2 SMNVEV (reference sequence). CDR3 length: 11 residues. Sequencing used cDNA as its template, made by extracting RNA and reverse transcribing it. Generated by immunoSEQ multiplex PCR, the TCRdb table keeps only in-frame clones and is missing some. Of roughly 70,000 clones listed, approximately 29% are singletons. Sample treatment: oral pan-JAK inhibitor, 5-10 mg twice daily. The origin of this receptor is a human donor with alopecia areata. The gene calls are TRBV27 and TRBJ1-5; D is unclear. This specimen consisted of CD8+ T cells sorted from blood, obtained at week 4, from a patient treated with tofacitinib. The CDR3, as DNA: TGTGCCAGCGGCCCGGAGCAGCCCCAGCATTTT. It yields the protein CASGPEQPQHF.